This TCR beta chain was sequenced during a study of OX40 agonist ivuxolimab in advanced cancers. Study-level background: It was ivuxolimab, an agonistic anti-OX40 (CD134) antibody, that patients were treated with. Study observations and caveats: Antigen specificity remained undetermined for the expanded peripheral T cells.

Systemic immunosuppression or autoimmune disease history was grounds to exclude patients. The protocol was immunoSEQ multiplex PCR, while the TCRdb copy is restricted to in-frame clones and leaves out a portion. The sample gives just under 65,000 clones, approximately 85% of which show up once; around 9.5% is in the top ten. Comment on this clone: The antigen is unknown.

CDR3 length equals 16 residues. V was shortened by 0 bases and J by 1 base, with 11 bases between the two germline ends. Germline V CDR1 and CDR2: LGHNA, YSLEER. The clonotype comes from an adult with an advanced solid tumor such as melanoma, head and neck, liver or kidney cancer. This sequence joins TRBV4-3 and TRBJ2-3; D gene ambiguous. Sequenced material: CD4+ or CD8+ T cells sorted from blood, taken in a trial of the OX40 agonist ivuxolimab. The CDR3 region is CASSQDRAWGTDTQYF. Written as DNA, the CDR3 is TGCGCCAGCAGCCAAGATCGGGCCTGGGGCACAGATACGCAGTATTTT.